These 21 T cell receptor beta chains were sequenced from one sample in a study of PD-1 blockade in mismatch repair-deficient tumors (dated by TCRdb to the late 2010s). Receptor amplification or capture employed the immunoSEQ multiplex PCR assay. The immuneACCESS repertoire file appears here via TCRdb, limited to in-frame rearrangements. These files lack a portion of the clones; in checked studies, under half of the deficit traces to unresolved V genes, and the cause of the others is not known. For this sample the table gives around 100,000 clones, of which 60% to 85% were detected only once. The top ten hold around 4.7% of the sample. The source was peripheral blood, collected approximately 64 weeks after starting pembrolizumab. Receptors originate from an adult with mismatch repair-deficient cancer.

CDR3 sequence: CASSSSPRGTYEQYF. The CDR3 nucleotides read TGTGCCAGCAGTTCATCCCCTAGGGGAACCTACGAGCAGTACTTC. The chain combines TRBV6-5 with TRBJ2-7, with D possibly being TRBD1 (5 bases). CDR1 is MNHEY, CDR2 SVGAGI, per germline. V was pared by 4 bases and J by 2 bases, with 15 bases between. The CDR3 loop spans 15 amino acids.

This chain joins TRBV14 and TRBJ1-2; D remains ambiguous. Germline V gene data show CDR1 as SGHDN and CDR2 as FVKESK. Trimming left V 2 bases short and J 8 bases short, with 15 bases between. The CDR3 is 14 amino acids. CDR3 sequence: CASSQLGVYGGYTF. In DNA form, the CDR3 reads TGTGCCAGCAGCCAACTCGGTGTATATGGAGGCTACACCTTC.

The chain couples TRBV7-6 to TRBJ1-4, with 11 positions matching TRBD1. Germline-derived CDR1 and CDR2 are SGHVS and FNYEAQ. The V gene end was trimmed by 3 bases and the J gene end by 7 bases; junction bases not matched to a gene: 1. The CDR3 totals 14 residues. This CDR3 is CASSFGQGAEKLFF. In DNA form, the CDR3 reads TGTGCCAGCAGCTTTGGACAGGGGGCTGAAAAACTGTTTTTT.

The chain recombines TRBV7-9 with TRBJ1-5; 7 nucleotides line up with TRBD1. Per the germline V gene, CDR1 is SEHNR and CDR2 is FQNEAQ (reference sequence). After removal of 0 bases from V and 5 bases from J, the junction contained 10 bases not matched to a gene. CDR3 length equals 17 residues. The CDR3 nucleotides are TGTGCCAGCAGCTTAGCGGCCGGGGGGCAGGGGGATCAGCCCCAGCATTTT. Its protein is CASSLAAGGQGDQPQHF.

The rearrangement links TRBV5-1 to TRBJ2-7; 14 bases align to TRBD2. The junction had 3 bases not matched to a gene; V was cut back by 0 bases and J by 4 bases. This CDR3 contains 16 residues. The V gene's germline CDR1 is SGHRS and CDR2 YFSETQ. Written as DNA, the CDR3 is TGCGCCAGCAGCTTGGAAGGACTAGCGGGAGGTTACGAGCAGTACTTC. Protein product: CASSLEGLAGGYEQYF.

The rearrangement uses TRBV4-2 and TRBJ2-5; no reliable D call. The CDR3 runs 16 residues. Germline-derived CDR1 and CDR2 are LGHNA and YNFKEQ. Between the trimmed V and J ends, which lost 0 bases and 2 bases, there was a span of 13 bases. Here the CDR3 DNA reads TGTGCCAGCAGCCAAGATTCTTCAGGACCGCAAGAGACCCAGTACTTC. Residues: CASSQDSSGPQETQYF.

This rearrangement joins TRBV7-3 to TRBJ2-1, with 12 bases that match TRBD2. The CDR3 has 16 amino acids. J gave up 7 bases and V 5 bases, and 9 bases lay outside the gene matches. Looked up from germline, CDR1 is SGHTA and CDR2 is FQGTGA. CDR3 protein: CASSPRLAGVSNEQFF. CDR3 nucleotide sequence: TGTGCCAGCAGCCCCCGACTAGCGGGAGTATCAAATGAGCAGTTCTTC.

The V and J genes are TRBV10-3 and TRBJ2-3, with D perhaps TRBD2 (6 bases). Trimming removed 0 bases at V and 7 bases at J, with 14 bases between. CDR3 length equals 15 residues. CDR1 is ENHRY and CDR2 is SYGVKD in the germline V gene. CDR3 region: CAISESGGSSYTQYF. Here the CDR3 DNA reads TGTGCCATCAGTGAGTCCGGGGGATCTAGTTATACGCAGTATTTT.

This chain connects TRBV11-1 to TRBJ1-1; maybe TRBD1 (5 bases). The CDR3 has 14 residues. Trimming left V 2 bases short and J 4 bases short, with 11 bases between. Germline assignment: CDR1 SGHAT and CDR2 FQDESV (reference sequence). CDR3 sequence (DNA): TGTGCCAGCAGCTTATCCAGTGGGGCCACTGAAGCTTTCTTT. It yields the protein CASSLSSGATEAFF.

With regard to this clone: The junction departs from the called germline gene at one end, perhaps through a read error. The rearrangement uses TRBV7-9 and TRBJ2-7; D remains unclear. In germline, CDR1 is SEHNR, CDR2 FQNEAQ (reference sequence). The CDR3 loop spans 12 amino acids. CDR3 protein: CASSLVAVEQYF. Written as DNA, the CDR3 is TGTGCCAGCAGTTTAGTGGCTGTAGAGCAGTACTTC.

The CDR3: CASSLVSGAGEQYF. The CDR3 bases are TGTGCCAGCAGCTTAGTTTCTGGGGCGGGCGAGCAGTACTTC. The V and J genes are TRBV7-1 and TRBJ2-7; possibly TRBD1 or TRBD2 for D (5 bases each). TRBV7-1 is placed among ORFs of uncertain function. V was pared by 4 bases and J by 6 bases, with 16 bases between. CDR3 length: 14 amino acids.

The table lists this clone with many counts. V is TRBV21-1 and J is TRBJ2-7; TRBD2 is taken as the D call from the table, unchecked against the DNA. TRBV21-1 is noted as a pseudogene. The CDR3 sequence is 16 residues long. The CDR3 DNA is TGTGCCAGCAGCAAGAGTCACAACGAGGTCGGCTACGAGCAGTACTTC. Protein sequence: CASSKSHNEVGYEQYF.

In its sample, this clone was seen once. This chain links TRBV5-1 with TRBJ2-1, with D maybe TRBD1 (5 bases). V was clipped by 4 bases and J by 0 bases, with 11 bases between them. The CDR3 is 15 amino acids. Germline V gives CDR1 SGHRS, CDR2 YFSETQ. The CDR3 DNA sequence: TGCGCCAGCAGCCCAGGGTCGCTCTCCTACAATGAGCAGTTCTTC. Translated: CASSPGSLSYNEQFF.

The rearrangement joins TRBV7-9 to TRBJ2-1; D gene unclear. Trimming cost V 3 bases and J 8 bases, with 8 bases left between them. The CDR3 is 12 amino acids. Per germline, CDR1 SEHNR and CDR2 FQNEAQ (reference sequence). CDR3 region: CASSFFADEQFF. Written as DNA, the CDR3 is TGTGCCAGCAGCTTCTTCGCGGATGAGCAGTTCTTC.

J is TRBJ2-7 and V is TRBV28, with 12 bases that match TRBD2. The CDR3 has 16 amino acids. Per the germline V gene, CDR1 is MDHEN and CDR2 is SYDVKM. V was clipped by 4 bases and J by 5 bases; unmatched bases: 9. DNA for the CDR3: TGTGCCAGCAGTTCACAGACTAGCGGGAGAACCCACGAGCAGTACTTC. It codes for CASSSQTSGRTHEQYF.

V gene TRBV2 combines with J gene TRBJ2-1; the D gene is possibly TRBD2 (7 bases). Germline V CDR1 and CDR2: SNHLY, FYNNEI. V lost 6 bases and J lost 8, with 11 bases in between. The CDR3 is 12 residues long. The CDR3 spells CASRVGGHEQFF. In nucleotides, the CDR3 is TGTGCCAGCAGGGTGGGGGGGCATGAGCAGTTCTTC. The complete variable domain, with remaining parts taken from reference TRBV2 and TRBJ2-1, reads EPEVTQTPSHQVTQMGQEVILRCVPISNHLYFYWYRQILGQKVEFLVSFYNNEISEKSEIFDDQFSVERPDGSNFTLKIRSTKLEDSAMYFCASRVGGHEQFFGPGTRLTVL.

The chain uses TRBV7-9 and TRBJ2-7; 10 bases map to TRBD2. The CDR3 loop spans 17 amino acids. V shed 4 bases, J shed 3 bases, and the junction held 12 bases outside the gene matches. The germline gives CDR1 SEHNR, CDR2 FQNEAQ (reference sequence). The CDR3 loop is CASSSPQTSGDLYEQYF. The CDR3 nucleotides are TGTGCCAGCAGCTCCCCCCAAACTAGCGGGGATCTCTACGAGCAGTACTTC.

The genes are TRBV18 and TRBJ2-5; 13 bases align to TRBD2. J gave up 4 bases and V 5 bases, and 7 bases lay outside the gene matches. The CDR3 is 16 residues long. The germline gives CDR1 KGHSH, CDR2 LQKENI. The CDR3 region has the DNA TGTGCCAGCTCATCAGGACTAGCGGGAGTGATAGAGACCCAGTACTTC. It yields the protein CASSSGLAGVIETQYF.

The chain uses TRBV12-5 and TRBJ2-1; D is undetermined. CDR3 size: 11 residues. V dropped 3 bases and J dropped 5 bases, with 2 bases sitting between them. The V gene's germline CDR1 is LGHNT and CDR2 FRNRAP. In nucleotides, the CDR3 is TGTGCTAGTGGTTTTAACAATGAGCAGTTCTTC. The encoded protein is CASGFNNEQFF.

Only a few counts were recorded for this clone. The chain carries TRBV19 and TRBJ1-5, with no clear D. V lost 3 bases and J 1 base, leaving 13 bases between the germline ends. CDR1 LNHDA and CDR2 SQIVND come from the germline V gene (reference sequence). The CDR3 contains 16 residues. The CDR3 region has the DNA TGTGCCAGTAGTATGGGTGCGTTTAAAAGCAATCAGCCCCAGCATTTT. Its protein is CASSMGAFKSNQPQHF.

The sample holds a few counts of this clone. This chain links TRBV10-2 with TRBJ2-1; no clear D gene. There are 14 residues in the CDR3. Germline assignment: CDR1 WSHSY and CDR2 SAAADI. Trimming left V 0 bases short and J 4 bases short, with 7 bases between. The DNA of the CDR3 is TGCGCCAGCAGTGAGTCGGCAGTTTACAATGAGCAGTTCTTC. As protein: CASSESAVYNEQFF.